This T cell receptor beta chain stems from a study of shared clonotypes between healthy human individuals. Regarding the study as a whole: Represented genetic and exposure-history diversity was restricted by having few donors.

As to this clone: Its antigen is unidentified.

This CDR3 spans 15 amino acids. An even split of each subset's genomic DNA across several immunoSEQ plates was performed. Method: immunoSEQ multiplex PCR; TCRdb's copy keeps in-frame clones and lacks some. The repertoire holds about 980,000 clones, with 70% to 85% as singletons. The specimen was memory CD4+ T cells sorted from blood. Subset here: CD45RA-negative fraction. This sequence originates from a man aged 18 to 30 in good health. The chain links TRBV21-1 to TRBJ2-3; the table calls TRBD2, which could not be checked here. TRBV21-1 is a listed pseudogene. CDR3 sequence (DNA): TGTGCCAGCAGTTTCCCCGGGGGGGAATCAGATACGCAGTATTTT. Translating it yields CASSFPGGESDTQYF.